These T cell receptor beta chains were read from a single sample in a study of shared clonotypes between healthy human individuals. Clones were read by immunoSEQ multiplex PCR, and TCRdb kept only the in-frame ones, dropping some. The sample has 2 million to 3 million clones, 93% seen once; the top ten hold about 0.34%. Sequencing was performed on naive CD4+ T cells from PBMCs. The origin of the receptors is a man between 18 and 35 years old in good health. Some clones in this sample may be carry-over from other donors' samples. Both conserved end residues are part of each CDR3. Fields, in order: J gene, V gene, D gene, CDR3 length, CDR3 DNA, CDR3 protein. D genes are given only for firm matches.

TRBJ1-6	TRBV6-5	-	12	TGTGCCAGCAGGGGGCCGAATTCACCCCTCCACTTT	CASRGPNSPLHF
TRBJ2-1	TRBV5-1	-	16	TGCGCCAGCAGCTTGTTCATCGCTTCAGCCAACAATGAGCAGTTCTTC	CASSLFIASANNEQFF
TRBJ1-5	TRBV27	-	17	TGTGCCAGCAGTTTATTAGGGATAGGATCGGACAATCAGCCCCAGCATTTT	CASSLLGIGSDNQPQHF
TRBJ1-3	TRBV7-8	-	19	TGTGCCAGCAGCTTACCTCGCCTCCCGGAAGGGAGGTCTGGAAACACCATATATTTT	CASSLPRLPEGRSGNTIYF
TRBJ2-7	TRBV18	TRBD1	14	TGTGCCAGCTCTCCAGGGGGTTCCTTCTACGAGCAGTACTTC	CASSPGGSFYEQYF
TRBJ2-3	TRBV30	TRBD1	18	TGTGCTCAGTCCAGGACAGGGGGCCAGACGGGGGACACAGATACGCAGTATTTT	CAQSRTGGQTGDTDTQYF
TRBJ2-7	TRBV7-9	TRBD1	14	TGTGCCAGCAGCCCACAGGGGGTTCGGAGGGAGCAGTACTTC	CASSPQGVRREQYF
TRBJ1-2	TRBV19	TRBD1	16	TGTGCCAGTAGTATCACCTATACCGGGACAGGGACAAGCTACACCTTC	CASSITYTGTGTSYTF
TRBJ2-3	TRBV12-1	-	16	TGTGCCAGCAGCTTTTCCCGGGTCCCCTCGCCCGATACGCAGTATTTT	CASSFSRVPSPDTQYF
TRBJ1-1	TRBV29-1	-	11	TGCAGCGTTGGGGGTTTCGCTGAAGCTTTCTTT	CSVGGFAEAFF
TRBJ1-1	TRBV5-1	-	16	TGCGCCAGCAGCTTGGTTCCAGGGACGACGAACACTGAAGCTTTCTTT	CASSLVPGTTNTEAFF